This T cell receptor beta chain was sequenced during a study of T and B cells in COVID-19 patients. Multiplex PCR with BIOMED2 TRB-A/B primer pools amplified TRB rearrangements. TCRdb reprocessed the multiplex PCR reads via MiXCR and lists one record per CDR3 protein. The data show about 4,800 distinct CDR3 sequences, less than 40% seen once. In regard to this clonotype: Its antigen remains unidentified.

From blood, about 240-550 ng of genomic DNA served as TRB template. CDR1 KGHSH and CDR2 LQKENI come from the germline V gene. The CDR3 contains 17 residues. V dropped 3 bases and J dropped 0; count of bases not matched to a gene: 8. Overall study findings and caveats: Sorted SARS-CoV-2-responsive or tetramer+ T cells and CD4+, regulatory and CD8+ subsets were not yet sequenced.

The receptor comes from a human donor who had recovered from COVID-19. The sequenced sample consisted of blood. This chain joins TRBV18 and TRBJ2-1; 7 nucleotides match TRBD1. CDR3 DNA: TGTGCCAGCTCACCTGGACAGGCCTCCAGCTCCTACAATGAGCAGTTCTTC. Translated, it gives CASSPGQASSSYNEQFF.